A selection of T cell receptor beta chains follows, all from one sample in a study of siplizumab effects on memory and regulatory T cells. Sequenced by immunoSEQ multiplex PCR; TCRdb stores in-frame clones only, minus some. The sample carries 70,000 to 90,000 clones, around 93% recorded once. Sample: CD8+ T cells sorted from blood. These receptors originate from a human donor in good health. Both conserved end residues are part of each CDR3. Each record gives: clone size, D gene, V gene, J gene, CDR3 DNA, CDR3 protein. D genes are given only for firm matches. Part of the rows lack a size; the others show once, few, many or a class for expanded clones.

size: -; D: -; V: TRBV27; J: TRBJ2-7; DNA: TGTGCCAGCAGTCTTCAAGGGGGGTCCTACGAGCAGTACTTC; CDR3: CASSLQGGSYEQYF
size: -; D: -; V: TRBV15; J: TRBJ2-7; DNA: TGTGCCACCAGCCTGGACCAACCAGCCTACGAGCAGTACTTC; CDR3: CATSLDQPAYEQYF
size: medium-sized; D: -; V: TRBV21-1; J: TRBJ1-2; DNA: TGTGCCAGCAGCACTCACGGCCACTATGGCTACACCTTC; CDR3: CASSTHGHYGYTF
size: -; D: TRBD1; V: TRBV2; J: TRBJ1-3; DNA: TGTGCCAGCTCGCCCGACAGGGACGCAGGAAACACCATATATTTT; CDR3: CASSPDRDAGNTIYF
size: -; D: -; V: TRBV19; J: TRBJ2-7; DNA: TGTGCCAGCCGTCACGGCTACGAGCAGTACTTC; CDR3: CASRHGYEQYF
size: -; D: -; V: TRBV28; J: TRBJ2-7; DNA: TGTGCCAGCAGCCCCAGGACAGCCCCCTACGAGCAGTACTTC; CDR3: CASSPRTAPYEQYF
size: -; D: -; V: TRBV2; J: TRBJ2-7; DNA: TGTGCCAGCAGGATCTTACAGGGGGGGTCCTACGAGCAGTACTTC; CDR3: CASRILQGGSYEQYF
size: -; D: -; V: TRBV4-2; J: TRBJ1-1; DNA: TGTGCCAGCAGCCTATTACAGGGTTTGAACACTGAAGCTTTCTTT; CDR3: CASSLLQGLNTEAFF
size: once; D: -; V: TRBV27; J: TRBJ2-7; DNA: TGTGCCAGCAGTACGGGTGGGCGCGAGCAGTACTTC; CDR3: CASSTGGREQYF
size: -; D: -; V: TRBV27; J: TRBJ2-7; DNA: TGTGCCAGCAGTTTAATTTTCGGGGACTTCTCCTACGAGCAGTACTTC; CDR3: CASSLIFGDFSYEQYF
size: -; D: -; V: TRBV9; J: TRBJ2-1; DNA: TGTGCCAGCAGCCCCGGAGGGACGGGCTACAATGAGCAGTTCTTC; CDR3: CASSPGGTGYNEQFF
size: -; D: -; V: TRBV15; J: TRBJ1-2; DNA: TGTGCCACCAGCAGAGATTACGGGGTAGACTATGGCTACACCTTC; CDR3: CATSRDYGVDYGYTF
size: -; D: -; V: TRBV6-5; J: TRBJ2-2; DNA: TGTGCCAGCAGTTACTGGAACGCGAACACCGGGGAGCTGTTTTTT; CDR3: CASSYWNANTGELFF
size: -; D: TRBD2; V: TRBV18; J: TRBJ2-3; DNA: TGTGCCAGCTCCTCCGCGACTAGCGGTACCACAGATACGCAGTATTTT; CDR3: CASSSATSGTTDTQYF
size: -; D: TRBD1; V: TRBV27; J: TRBJ2-2; DNA: TGTGCCAGCAGGGACAGGGGATTTAACACCGGGGAGCTGTTTTTT; CDR3: CASRDRGFNTGELFF
size: -; D: -; V: TRBV2; J: TRBJ2-7; DNA: TGTGCCAGCAGTGGCCCTCTAGAGCTCGAGCAGTACTTC; CDR3: CASSGPLELEQYF
size: -; D: -; V: TRBV7-9; J: TRBJ1-5; DNA: TGTGCCAGCAGTGCAGGTTTCAATCAGCCCCAGCATTTT; CDR3: CASSAGFNQPQHF
size: -; D: -; V: TRBV13; J: TRBJ2-7; DNA: TGTGCCAGCAGCTTCGGGACCTCCTACGAGCAGTACTTC; CDR3: CASSFGTSYEQYF
size: -; D: -; V: TRBV11-2; J: TRBJ1-6; DNA: TGTGCCAGCAGCCCTCGACAGACCGATTCACCCCTCCACTTT; CDR3: CASSPRQTDSPLHF
size: -; D: -; V: TRBV4-3; J: TRBJ2-1; DNA: TGCGCCAGCAGCCAAGATTCGGAGGGCAGCAATGAGCAGTTCTTC; CDR3: CASSQDSEGSNEQFF
size: -; D: TRBD1; V: TRBV27; J: TRBJ2-7; DNA: TGTGCCAGCAGTTCCACAGGGGTCTACGAGCAGTACTTC; CDR3: CASSSTGVYEQYF
size: -; D: TRBD2; V: TRBV11-2; J: TRBJ2-5; DNA: TGTGCCAGCAGCTTCTTGCTAGCGGGGGGGCAAGAGACCCAGTACTTC; CDR3: CASSFLLAGGQETQYF
size: -; D: TRBD1; V: TRBV7-2; J: TRBJ2-1; DNA: TGTGCCAGCAGTCTACAGGGGGCCTACAATGAGCAGTTCTTC; CDR3: CASSLQGAYNEQFF
size: once; D: -; V: TRBV5-6; J: TRBJ2-1; DNA: TGTGCCAGCAGCTTGGGACGCAACAATGAGCAGTTCTTC; CDR3: CASSLGRNNEQFF
size: -; D: TRBD1; V: TRBV30; J: TRBJ2-1; DNA: TGTGCCTGGAGTGTCTCAGGGGGATATTCCTACAATGAGCAGTTCTTC; CDR3: CAWSVSGGYSYNEQFF
size: -; D: -; V: TRBV27; J: TRBJ1-2; DNA: TGTGCCAGCAGTTTAGCCGGGCACGGCTACACCTTC; CDR3: CASSLAGHGYTF